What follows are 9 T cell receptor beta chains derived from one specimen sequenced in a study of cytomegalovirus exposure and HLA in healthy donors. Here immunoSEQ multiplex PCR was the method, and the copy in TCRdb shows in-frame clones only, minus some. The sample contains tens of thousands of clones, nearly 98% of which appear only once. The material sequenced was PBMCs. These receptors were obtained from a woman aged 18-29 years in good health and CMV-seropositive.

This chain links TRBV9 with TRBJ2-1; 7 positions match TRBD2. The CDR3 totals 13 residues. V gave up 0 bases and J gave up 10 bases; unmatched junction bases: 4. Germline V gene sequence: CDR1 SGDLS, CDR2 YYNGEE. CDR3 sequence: CASSVAGGWEQFF. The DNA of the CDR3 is TGTGCCAGCAGCGTAGCGGGAGGATGGGAGCAGTTCTTC.

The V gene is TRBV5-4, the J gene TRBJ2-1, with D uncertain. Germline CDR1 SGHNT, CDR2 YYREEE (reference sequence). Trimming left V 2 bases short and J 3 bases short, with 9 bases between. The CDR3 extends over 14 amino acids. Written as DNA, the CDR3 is TGTGCCAGCAGCTTACTACTGAGCTACAATGAGCAGTTCTTC. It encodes CASSLLLSYNEQFF.

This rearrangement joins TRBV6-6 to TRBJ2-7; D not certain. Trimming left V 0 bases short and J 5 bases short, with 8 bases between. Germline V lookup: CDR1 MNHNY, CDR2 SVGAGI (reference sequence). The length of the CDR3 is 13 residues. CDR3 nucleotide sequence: TGTGCCAGCAGTTACTCGGCAGGCAACGAGCAGTACTTC. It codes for CASSYSAGNEQYF.

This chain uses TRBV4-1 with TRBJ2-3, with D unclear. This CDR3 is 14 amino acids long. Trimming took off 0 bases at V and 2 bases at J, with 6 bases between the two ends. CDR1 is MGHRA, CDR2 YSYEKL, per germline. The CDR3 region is CASSQDRVTDTQYF. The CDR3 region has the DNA TGCGCCAGCAGCCAAGATCGGGTCACAGATACGCAGTATTTT.

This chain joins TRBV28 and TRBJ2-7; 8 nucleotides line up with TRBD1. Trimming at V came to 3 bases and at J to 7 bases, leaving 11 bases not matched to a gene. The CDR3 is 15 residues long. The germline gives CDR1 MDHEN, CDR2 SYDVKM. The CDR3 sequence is CASSFVGQGSREQYF. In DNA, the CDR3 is TGTGCCAGCAGTTTTGTAGGACAGGGATCGAGGGAGCAGTACTTC.

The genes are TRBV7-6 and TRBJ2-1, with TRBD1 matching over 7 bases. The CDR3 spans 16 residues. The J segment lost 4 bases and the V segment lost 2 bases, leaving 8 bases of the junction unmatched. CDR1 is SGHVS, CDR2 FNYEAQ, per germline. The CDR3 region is CASSLIPGQAYNEQFF. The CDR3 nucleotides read TGTGCCAGCAGCTTAATCCCAGGACAGGCTTACAATGAGCAGTTCTTC.

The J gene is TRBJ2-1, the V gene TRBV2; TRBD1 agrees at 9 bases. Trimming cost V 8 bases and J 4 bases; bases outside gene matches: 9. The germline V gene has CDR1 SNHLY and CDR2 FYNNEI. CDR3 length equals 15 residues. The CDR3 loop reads CASLLRQGVYNEQFF. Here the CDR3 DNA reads TGTGCCAGCCTTCTGCGACAGGGGGTATACAATGAGCAGTTCTTC.

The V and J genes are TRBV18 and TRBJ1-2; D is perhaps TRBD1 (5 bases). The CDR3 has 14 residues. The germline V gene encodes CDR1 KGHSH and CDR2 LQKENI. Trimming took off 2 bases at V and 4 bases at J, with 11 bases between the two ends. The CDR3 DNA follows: TGTGCCAGCTCACCAAGACAGAACCTCTATGGCTACACCTTC. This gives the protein CASSPRQNLYGYTF.

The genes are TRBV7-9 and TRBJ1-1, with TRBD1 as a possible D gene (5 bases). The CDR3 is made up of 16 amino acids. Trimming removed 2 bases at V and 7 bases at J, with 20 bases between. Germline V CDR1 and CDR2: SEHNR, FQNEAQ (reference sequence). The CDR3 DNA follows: TGTGCCAGCAGCTTACTGGGTTTAGGGGCGAGGATTGAAGCTTTCTTT. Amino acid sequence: CASSLLGLGARIEAFF. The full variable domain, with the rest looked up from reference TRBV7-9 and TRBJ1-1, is DTGVSQNPRHKITKRGQNVTFRCDPISEHNRLYWYRQTLGQGPEFLTYFQNEAQLEKSRLLSDRFSAERPKGSFSTLEIQRTEQGDSAMYLCASSLLGLGARIEAFFGQGTRLTVV.